This TCR beta chain is drawn from a study of T cell repertoires in cytomegalovirus infection (dated by TCRdb to the late 2010s). Regarding the research as a whole: The peptide stimulations were aimed at well-studied HLA-B-restricted epitopes as well as recently identified HLA-C-restricted CMV epitopes, whose presentation resists viral immunomodulation. Because public TCR beta signatures pointed to carriage of CMV infection together with the matching HLA type, the HLA type of each donor mattered for the analysis.

The reads were generated on an Illumina HiSeq 1500. TCRdb handled the public reads itself, with Q25 trimming in fastp and clone calling in MiXCR, and kept productive beta chains. Each entry merges the rows of one CDR3 protein and shows their most common DNA and genes. The sample table shows about a million distinct CDR3 sequences, and around a third are seen once. The ten largest clones add up to 11% to 15% of the sample. The CDR3 contains 14 residues, cysteine and phenylalanine counted. The kept DNA is CDR3 alone, 42 bases in frame from the first base. A distance of 10 bases separates the germline ends of V and J, which lose 0 bases and 8 bases respectively. What the research found in general, with its limitations: The ex vivo response was dominated by HLA-C-restricted CMV-specific TCR beta clonotypes, which also provided the single most frequent clonotype in two of eight donors. In both this cohort and an independent roughly 400-donor cohort, the cumulative frequency of public TCR beta family members distinguished carriers of CMV infection plus the relevant HLA type.

As for this clonotype: It lacks a known antigen. No per-base quality is available; no much larger clone lies one base away.

The label giving this sample's treatment or condition can be read as: in vitro stimulation with specific CMV peptide epitopes to enrich CMV-specific T cells. Sequencing used cultured CD8+ T cells from PBMCs, obtained from culture after CMV antigen stimulation. This TCR derives from a human donor in good health (CMV status not recorded). Some clones in this sample may be carry-over from other donors' samples. The chain employs TRBV12-3 or TRBV12-4 and TRBJ2-2; there is no confident call for the D gene. The nucleotides are TGTGCCAGCAGTTTAGCCCCAGCCAAAGGGGAGCTGTTTTTT. The translation is CASSLAPAKGELFF.